Below, 27 T cell receptor beta chains from the same sample are listed, as sequenced in a study of cytomegalovirus exposure and HLA in healthy donors. Vbeta (60) and Jbeta (13) primers were used in the PCR. Method: immunoSEQ multiplex PCR; TCRdb's copy keeps in-frame clones and lacks some. Of roughly 98,000 clones detected, 75% to 85% appear once; the ten largest clones hold 9.5% to 12%. The sequenced sample consisted of PBMCs. Receptors were obtained from a man younger than 30 in good health and CMV-seropositive.

The V and J genes are TRBV6-1 and TRBJ2-3; 7 nucleotides agree with TRBD1. This CDR3 is built from 14 residues. The germline V gene encodes CDR1 MNHNS and CDR2 SASEGT. V trimming: 7 bases; J trimming: 2 bases; junction bases outside the gene matches: 6. CDR3 nucleotide sequence: TGTGCCAGCATGGGACAGCGAAACACAGATACGCAGTATTTT. It specifies CASMGQRNTDTQYF.

The CDR3, as DNA: TGTGCCAGCAGCTTACGGGGAAACGGCTACACCTTC. Its protein product is CASSLRGNGYTF. The chain joins TRBV7-9 to TRBJ1-2, with D unclear. Germline lookup yields CDR1 SEHNR and CDR2 FQNEAQ (reference sequence). The CDR3 spans 12 residues. With 2 bases removed from V and 8 bases from J, the gap between germline ends came to 9 bases.

The CDR3 DNA follows: TGTGCCAGCAGCCTACGGGAGACAGGGAATGAAAAACTGTTTTTT. Its protein is CASSLRETGNEKLFF. The chain is built from TRBV28 and TRBJ1-4; 7 positions match TRBD1. Germline assignment: CDR1 MDHEN and CDR2 SYDVKM. The V gene end was trimmed by 6 bases and the J gene end by 5 bases; junction bases not matched to a gene: 9. The CDR3 is 15 amino acids.

The chain is built from TRBV7-8 and TRBJ2-3; 9 bases fit TRBD2. The CDR3 spans 16 residues. The V gene end was trimmed by 2 bases and the J gene end by 3 bases; junction bases not matched to a gene: 6. The germline gives CDR1 SGHVS, CDR2 FQNEAQ. CDR3 sequence reads: CASSLFGAGGTDTQYF. Here the CDR3 DNA reads TGTGCCAGCAGCTTATTCGGAGCGGGGGGAACAGATACGCAGTATTTT. Supplemented by reference TRBV7-8 and TRBJ2-3, the full variable domain reads GAGVSQSPRYKVAKRGQDVALRCDPISGHVSLFWYQQALGQGPEFLTYFQNEAQLDKSGLPSDRFFAERPEGSVSTLKIQRTQQEDSAVYLCASSLFGAGGTDTQYFGPGTRLTVL.

The J gene is TRBJ1-1, the V gene TRBV6-1; no firm D call. The V and J ends lost 6 bases and 0 bases respectively, with 14 bases between them. This CDR3 comprises 15 residues. Germline V gene sequence: CDR1 MNHNS, CDR2 SASEGT. The CDR3 sequence is CASSPLGAMNTEAFF. CDR3 coding DNA: TGTGCCAGCAGCCCCCTGGGAGCGATGAACACTGAAGCTTTCTTT.

The chain uses TRBV6-1 and TRBJ2-5, with D perhaps matching TRBD1 (6 bases). The CDR3 covers 17 residues. Germline V lookup: CDR1 MNHNS, CDR2 SASEGT. Trimming left V 2 bases short and J 4 bases short, with 20 bases between. The CDR3 here is CASSEMLGQGFGETQYF. For the CDR3, the DNA is TGTGCCAGCAGTGAAATGCTAGGCCAGGGGTTCGGAGAGACCCAGTACTTC.

The chain employs TRBV2 and TRBJ2-2; 7 bases agree with TRBD2. Germline CDR1 is SNHLY and CDR2 is FYNNEI. Germline trimming cut 5 bases from V and 6 bases from J; bases unmatched to any gene: 9. CDR3 length: 15 amino acids. The CDR3 region is CASSSASGRSGELFF. The CDR3 nucleotides are TGTGCCAGCAGTTCGGCTAGCGGACGGTCCGGGGAGCTGTTTTTT.

The chain employs TRBV30 and TRBJ1-5; D perhaps matches TRBD1 (6 bases). This CDR3 is built from 15 residues. CDR1 and CDR2 (germline): GTSNPN, SVGIG (reference sequence). The V end was cut by 0 bases, the J end by 3 bases, with 12 bases between. CDR3 nucleotides: TGTGCCTGGAGTGTAGGGGGGGGATTCAATCAGCCCCAGCATTTT. Its protein product is CAWSVGGGFNQPQHF. Based on the CDR3 plus reference TRBV30 and TRBJ1-5, the full variable domain is SQTIHQWPATLVQPVGSPLSLECTVEGTSNPNLYWYRQAAGRGLQLLFYSVGIGQISSEVPQNLSASRPQDRQFILSSKKLLLSDSGFYLCAWSVGGGFNQPQHFGDGTRLSIL.

This chain links TRBV7-2 with TRBJ2-6, with D unresolved. The germline CDR1 and CDR2 sequences are SGHTA and FQGNSA. This CDR3 spans 15 amino acids. V dropped 4 bases and J dropped 0 bases, with 7 bases sitting between them. The chain's CDR3 is CASSYGSSGANVLTF. CDR3 in DNA: TGTGCCAGCAGCTACGGTTCCTCTGGGGCCAACGTCCTGACTTTC.

The chain recombines TRBV5-1 with TRBJ2-7, with a possible D match to TRBD1 (6 bases). The germline CDR1 and CDR2 sequences are SGHRS and YFSETQ. The CDR3 is 15 residues long. Trimming stripped 0 bases from V and 6 bases from J, with 16 bases between. CDR3 DNA: TGCGCCAGCAGCTTGGGATTCCGGGACATTCTCGAGCAGTACTTC. This codes for CASSLGFRDILEQYF.

This clone was counted a few times. The gene calls are TRBV29-1 and TRBJ1-2; D is undetermined. This CDR3 region has 12 residues. From germline, CDR1 is SQVTM and CDR2 ANQGSEA. V was trimmed by 7 bases and J by 0 bases, leaving 9 bases between them. CDR3 in DNA: TGCAGCGACACCAGAACTAACTATGGCTACACCTTC. Amino acid sequence: CSDTRTNYGYTF.

The V call is TRBV5-6, the J call TRBJ2-5; maybe TRBD2 (6 bases). This CDR3 is built from 13 residues. Trimming removed 4 bases at V and 5 bases at J, with 12 bases between. Germline CDR1 reads SGHDT; CDR2 reads YYEEEE. Written as DNA, the CDR3 is TGTGCCAGCAGCAGACCTGGGGGGGAGACCCAGTACTTC. Translated, it gives CASSRPGGETQYF.

V and J are TRBV5-1 and TRBJ2-5; 11 bases fit TRBD2. CDR3 length: 17 residues. From germline, CDR1 is SGHRS and CDR2 YFSETQ. V shed 1 base and J 2 bases; nucleotides not matched to a gene: 7. CDR3 DNA sequence: TGCGCCAGCAGCTTGTCTTTAGCGGGGGGGCCTCAAGAGACCCAGTACTTC. This sequence encodes CASSLSLAGGPQETQYF.

The chain joins TRBV5-5 to TRBJ2-3; possibly TRBD1 for D (5 bases). V was pared by 2 bases and J by 2 bases, with 9 bases between. Germline V gene data show CDR1 as SGHKS and CDR2 as YYEKEE (reference sequence). The CDR3 is made up of 14 amino acids. CDR3 protein: CASSFNRFTDTQYF. The CDR3 DNA reads as TGTGCCAGCAGCTTCAACAGGTTCACAGATACGCAGTATTTT.

This clone was picked up one time. The rearrangement joins TRBV6-6 to TRBJ1-3; D is undetermined. The germline CDR1 and CDR2 sequences are MNHNY and SVGAGI (reference sequence). V lost 2 bases and J 2 bases, leaving 10 bases between the germline ends. The CDR3 sequence is 15 residues long. The CDR3 spells CASSYRGITGNTIYF. In nucleotides, the CDR3 is TGTGCCAGCAGTTACAGAGGGATCACTGGAAACACCATATATTTT.

Remarks on this clone: The same CDR3 arises from other DNA sequences in this sample as well. The chain has TRBV2 and TRBJ1-1; no clear D gene. Germline-derived CDR1 and CDR2 are SNHLY and FYNNEI. The CDR3 is 14 amino acids. Trimming stripped 2 bases from V and 0 bases from J, with 7 bases between. CDR3 loop: CASSEWGVNTEAFF. DNA of the CDR3: TGTGCCAGCAGTGAATGGGGAGTGAACACTGAAGCTTTCTTT.

The chain carries TRBV7-9 and TRBJ1-4; 8 nucleotides agree with TRBD1. The CDR3 sequence is 17 residues long. CDR1 and CDR2 (germline): SEHNR, FQNEAQ (reference sequence). V was pared by 2 bases and J by 0 bases, with 5 bases of the junction left unmatched. Here the CDR3 reads CASSLTGGFATNEKLFF. DNA for the CDR3: TGTGCCAGCAGCTTAACAGGGGGATTTGCAACTAATGAAAAACTGTTTTTT.

The rearrangement links TRBV2 to TRBJ2-7; 9 nucleotides line up with TRBD2. The V and J ends lost 2 bases and 1 base, in that order; junction bases with no gene match: 6. CDR1 and CDR2 (germline): SNHLY, FYNNEI. The CDR3 is 16 residues long. Here the CDR3 reads CASSEPAGGPSYEQYF. In DNA form, the CDR3 reads TGTGCCAGCAGTGAACCAGCGGGGGGCCCTTCCTACGAGCAGTACTTC.

This rearrangement joins TRBV18 to TRBJ1-4, with D unclear. Looked up from germline, CDR1 is KGHSH and CDR2 is LQKENI. Trimming took off 1 base at V and 4 bases at J, with 7 bases between the two ends. The CDR3 is made up of 14 amino acids. The CDR3 region is CASSPRSSNEKLFF. CDR3 nucleotide sequence: TGTGCCAGCTCACCACGAAGTAGTAATGAAAAACTGTTTTTT. Complete variable domain (other parts from reference TRBV18 and TRBJ1-4): NAGVMQNPRHLVRRRGQEARLRCSPMKGHSHVYWYRQLPEEGLKFMVYLQKENIIDESGMPKERFSAEFPKEGPSILRIQQVVRGDSAAYFCASSPRSSNEKLFFGSGTQLSVL.

The chain combines TRBV5-1 with TRBJ2-7; perhaps TRBD1 as D (6 bases). The CDR3 is made up of 12 amino acids. The germline CDR1 and CDR2 sequences are SGHRS and YFSETQ. The V end was cut by 5 bases, the J end by 5 bases, with 11 bases between. The CDR3 sequence: CASRHGTNEQYF. CDR3 nucleotides: TGCGCCAGCAGACACGGGACAAACGAGCAGTACTTC. The full variable domain, completed using reference TRBV5-1 and TRBJ2-7, is KAGVTQTPRYLIKTRGQQVTLSCSPISGHRSVSWYQQTPGQGLQFLFEYFSETQRNKGNFPGRFSGRQFSNSRSEMNVSTLELGDSALYLCASRHGTNEQYFGPGTRLTVT.

The genes are TRBV2 and TRBJ1-1; D remains ambiguous. V lost 10 bases, J lost 1 base, and 13 bases lay in between. The CDR3 extends over 13 amino acids. Germline V gene data show CDR1 as SNHLY and CDR2 as FYNNEI. In DNA, the CDR3 is TGTGCCAAGTCTAAGAATTGGAACACTGAAGCTTTCTTT. Protein: CAKSKNWNTEAFF.

The chain joins TRBV9 to TRBJ2-7, with 10 bases that match TRBD2. Losses at the gene ends were 4 bases for V and 5 bases for J; bases not matched to a gene: 12. CDR1 and CDR2 from the germline V gene are SGDLS and YYNGEE. The CDR3 runs to 16 residues. The chain's CDR3 is CASSPSGRTSGDEQYF. The CDR3 DNA reads as TGTGCCAGCAGCCCCAGCGGGAGGACTAGCGGTGACGAGCAGTACTTC. The full variable domain, its missing parts supplied by reference TRBV9 and TRBJ2-7, is DSGVTQTPKHLITATGQRVTLRCSPRSGDLSVYWYQQSLDQGLQFLIQYYNGEERAKGNILERFSAQQFPDLHSELNLSSLELGDSALYFCASSPSGRTSGDEQYFGPGTRLTVT.

The J gene is TRBJ1-6, the V gene TRBV5-6, with TRBD1 matching 7 bases. This CDR3 contains 15 residues. With 0 bases clipped from V and 7 bases from J, the junction kept 4 bases outside the gene matches. The V gene's germline CDR1 is SGHDT and CDR2 YYEEEE. The CDR3 bases are TGTGCCAGCAGCTTGGGTACAGGGGTGAATTCACCCCTCCACTTT. Translation gives CASSLGTGVNSPLHF.

The CDR3 sequence is CASRPTSGGPREQFF. CDR3 in DNA: TGCGCCAGCAGACCTACTAGCGGGGGGCCTCGTGAGCAGTTCTTC. The chain uses TRBV5-1 and TRBJ2-1; TRBD2 matches at 12 bases. The CDR3 is 15 amino acids. CDR1 and CDR2 from the germline V gene are SGHRS and YFSETQ. Germline trimming cut 5 bases from V and 9 bases from J; bases unmatched to any gene: 9.

The J gene is TRBJ2-7, the V gene TRBV5-6; perhaps TRBD2 as D (6 bases). Germline CDR1 and CDR2: SGHDT and YYEEEE. Trimming removed 4 bases at V and 2 bases at J, with 16 bases between. The CDR3 totals 15 residues. As DNA, the CDR3 is TGTGCCAGCAGCCCAATCGGGGGAAGTGCCTACGAGCAGTACTTC. Amino acid sequence: CASSPIGGSAYEQYF.

The chain is built from TRBV29-1 and TRBJ2-5; no clear D. The DNA end favors TRBJ2-7, so the J call may be wrong. There are 13 residues in the CDR3. Germline V gene lookup returns CDR1 SQVTM and CDR2 ANQGSEA. The CDR3 sequence: CSVVGGTSYEQYF. The CDR3 DNA is TGCAGCGTTGTAGGCGGAACCTCCTACGAGCAGTACTTC.

The V call is TRBV7-9, the J call TRBJ1-4; no clear D gene. CDR3 length: 16 residues. The V end lost 0 bases, the J end lost 1 base, and 9 bases lay between the germline ends. From germline, CDR1 is SEHNR and CDR2 FQNEAQ (reference sequence). The CDR3 DNA reads TGTGCCAGCAGCTTAGCACCCCACGGAACTAATGAAAAACTGTTTTTT. This gives the protein CASSLAPHGTNEKLFF.